The 25 T cell receptor beta chains given below trace back to one sample, sequenced in a study of cytomegalovirus exposure and HLA in healthy donors. Vbeta (60) and Jbeta (13) primers were used in the PCR. Method: immunoSEQ multiplex PCR; TCRdb's copy keeps in-frame clones and lacks some. The sample includes under 150,000 clones, around 80% of them seen just once. Sequenced material: PBMCs. The receptors stem from a man in his late teens or twenties in good health and CMV-seronegative.

This clone has a handful of counts. CDR3 bases: TGTGCCAGCACAAGACAGGGGTCTTACGAGCAGTACGTC. Amino acid sequence: CASTRQGSYEQYV. The gene calls are TRBV2 and TRBJ2-7, with 8 bases matching TRBD1. The junction had 6 bases not matched to a gene; V was cut back by 7 bases and J by 4 bases. Germline-derived CDR1 and CDR2 are SNHLY and FYNNEI. The CDR3 consists of 13 residues.

The rearrangement joins TRBV9 to TRBJ2-7; a possible D gene is TRBD2 (5 bases). Germline CDR1 is SGDLS and CDR2 is YYNGEE. Trimming stripped 4 bases from V and 0 bases from J, with 17 bases between. CDR3 size: 16 residues. CDR3 amino acids: CASSPTRLKRSYEQYF. CDR3 sequence (DNA): TGTGCCAGCAGCCCTACGAGACTAAAACGCTCCTACGAGCAGTACTTC.

CDR3 sequence (DNA): TGTGCCAGTAGTCCATACACACAGTCTGACTATGGCTACACCTTC. Translation: CASSPYTQSDYGYTF. The chain has TRBV19 and TRBJ1-2; D uncertain. The germline gives CDR1 LNHDA, CDR2 SQIVND (reference sequence). V was trimmed by 5 bases and J by 3 bases, leaving 16 bases between them. This CDR3 has 15 residues.

This chain connects TRBV9 to TRBJ2-1; possible D gene TRBD2, 6 bases. The V gene lost 5 bases and the J gene lost 6 bases, with 18 bases spanning the gap. CDR1 is SGDLS, CDR2 YYNGEE, per germline. This CDR3 has 15 amino acids. The DNA for the CDR3 is TGTGCCAGCAGGCTTGTGGGGGGAGGCTCCAATGAGCAGTTCTTC. It specifies CASRLVGGGSNEQFF. The full variable domain, with the rest looked up from reference TRBV9 and TRBJ2-1, is DSGVTQTPKHLITATGQRVTLRCSPRSGDLSVYWYQQSLDQGLQFLIQYYNGEERAKGNILERFSAQQFPDLHSELNLSSLELGDSALYFCASRLVGGGSNEQFFGPGTRLTVL.

V is TRBV19 and J is TRBJ2-2; 12 nucleotides match TRBD2. V was pared by 3 bases and J by 6 bases, with 11 bases of the junction left unmatched. Germline CDR1 and CDR2: LNHDA and SQIVND (reference sequence). The CDR3 runs 18 residues. CDR3 amino acids: CASSMSSGRAGGPGELFF. The CDR3 DNA reads TGTGCCAGTAGTATGTCTAGCGGGAGGGCCGGAGGCCCCGGGGAGCTGTTTTTT.

The genes are TRBV12-5 and TRBJ2-1; D call uncertain. Per the germline V gene, CDR1 is LGHNT and CDR2 is FRNRAP. The CDR3 is made up of 15 amino acids. The ends were cut back, 0 bases at V and 8 bases at J, with 14 bases in the middle. CDR3 sequence reads: CASGLVTAPSHEQFF. In DNA, the CDR3 is TGTGCTAGTGGTTTGGTTACCGCACCTAGTCATGAGCAGTTCTTC.

The chain employs TRBV7-9 and TRBJ2-1; 8 positions agree with TRBD2. With V trimmed by 6 bases and J by 8 bases, 9 bases remained unmatched. Germline V gives CDR1 SEHNR, CDR2 FQNEAQ (reference sequence). The CDR3 runs 14 residues. The CDR3 sequence: CASRESGSADEQFF. CDR3 nucleotides: TGTGCCAGCAGAGAAAGCGGGAGTGCCGATGAGCAGTTCTTC.

The chain uses TRBV7-8 and TRBJ2-2; tentative D call: TRBD2 (6 bases). V lost 2 bases and J lost 4, with 14 bases in between. The CDR3 totals 16 residues. Germline lookup yields CDR1 SGHVS and CDR2 FQNEAQ. Written as DNA, the CDR3 is TGTGCCAGCAGCTTATTAGCGGAAGGCTCCACCGGGGAGCTGTTTTTT. Its protein product is CASSLLAEGSTGELFF.

Comments on this clone: The junction differs from germline at one of its ends, possibly a read error. The J gene is TRBJ1-4, the V gene TRBV7-9; TRBD1 might be the D (6 bases). Germline V gene data show CDR1 as SEHNR and CDR2 as FQNEAQ (reference sequence). The CDR3 loop spans 18 amino acids. In DNA form, the CDR3 reads TGTTCCAGCAGCCCCGGGACATTAAGGGCGGCAACTAATGAAAAACTGTTTTTT. Protein product: CSSSPGTLRAATNEKLFF.

This chain links TRBV6-4 with TRBJ1-6; TRBD1 aligns across 8 bases. CDR1 MRHNA and CDR2 SNTAGT come from the germline V gene. J gave up 4 bases and V 6 bases, and 5 bases lay outside the gene matches. The CDR3 has 15 residues. This CDR3 is CASSAGQGYNSPLHF. CDR3 bases: TGTGCCAGCAGCGCAGGACAGGGTTATAATTCACCCCTCCACTTT.

The V gene is TRBV28, the J gene TRBJ1-5, with TRBD1 matching 9 bases. The CDR3 is made up of 15 amino acids. V lost 6 bases to trimming and J lost 4 bases; unmatched junction nucleotides: 7. Germline values: CDR1 MDHEN, CDR2 SYDVKM. This chain's CDR3 is CASRPQGARNQPQHF. In DNA, the CDR3 is TGTGCCAGCAGACCACAGGGGGCCAGAAATCAGCCCCAGCATTTT.

This chain connects TRBV4-1 to TRBJ2-5; 9 nucleotides align to TRBD2. With V trimmed by 1 base and J by 4 bases, 16 bases remained unmatched. CDR3 length: 19 amino acids. Germline lookup yields CDR1 MGHRA and CDR2 YSYEKL. The CDR3 coding sequence is TGCGCCAGCAGCCAAGGAAAGGCGGGAGGGCCGCTTTCTGTAGAGACCCAGTACTTC. Translated: CASSQGKAGGPLSVETQYF.

The V gene is TRBV11-2, the J gene TRBJ2-3, with D perhaps TRBD1 (5 bases). The CDR3 runs to 17 residues. Germline assignment: CDR1 SGHAT and CDR2 FQNNGV. The V gene lost 0 bases and the J gene lost 0 bases, with 13 bases spanning the gap. CDR3: CASSLDLGALSTDTQYF. The CDR3, as DNA: TGTGCCAGCAGCTTAGATCTAGGGGCGCTTAGCACAGATACGCAGTATTTT.

V usage is TRBV28 and J usage is TRBJ2-2, with TRBD2 matching over 11 bases. Looked up from germline, CDR1 is MDHEN and CDR2 is SYDVKM. This CDR3 region has 15 residues. CDR3 sequence (DNA): TGTGCAGCCAGGGCCGGGACTAGCGGCACCGGGGAGCTGTTTTTT. It translates to CAARAGTSGTGELFF.

The chain employs TRBV6-4 and TRBJ1-5, with no clear D. The length of the CDR3 is 14 residues. Germline-derived CDR1 and CDR2 are MRHNA and SNTAGT. The V gene lost 2 bases and the J gene lost 5 bases, with 10 bases spanning the gap. The CDR3 reads CASSDGARDQPQHF. The CDR3, as DNA: TGTGCCAGCAGTGACGGTGCGAGGGATCAGCCCCAGCATTTT.

This clone has more than one count but fewer than ten. The V call is TRBV9, the J call TRBJ1-4; D gene uncertain. The CDR3 covers 15 residues. The germline gives CDR1 SGDLS, CDR2 YYNGEE. The V end lost 0 bases, the J end lost 5 bases, and 11 bases lay between the germline ends. CDR3 coding DNA: TGTGCCAGCAGCGTAGGATCGGGGTGGAATGAAAAACTGTTTTTT. It encodes CASSVGSGWNEKLFF.

The chain's CDR3 is CASSHTGEETQYF. The CDR3, as DNA: TGTGCCAGCAGCCACACGGGGGAAGAGACCCAGTACTTC. The V and J genes are TRBV9 and TRBJ2-5; a weak D match, TRBD2 (6 bases). This CDR3 has 13 amino acids. Germline V CDR1 and CDR2: SGDLS, YYNGEE. Trimming pared 4 bases from V and 3 bases from J, leaving 10 bases between. Using reference TRBV9 and TRBJ2-5 for the parts outside the CDR3, the full variable domain is DSGVTQTPKHLITATGQRVTLRCSPRSGDLSVYWYQQSLDQGLQFLIQYYNGEERAKGNILERFSAQQFPDLHSELNLSSLELGDSALYFCASSHTGEETQYFGPGTRLLVL.

This clone was picked up a small number of times. This rearrangement joins TRBV4-1 to TRBJ2-7; TRBD2 is a possible D gene (6 bases). Trimming removed 6 bases at V and 4 bases at J, with 16 bases between. The CDR3 loop spans 14 amino acids. Germline-derived CDR1 and CDR2 are MGHRA and YSYEKL. The CDR3 DNA is TGCGCCAGCAGTCAACCCGGAGGGCTGTACGAGCAGTACTTC. This encodes CASSQPGGLYEQYF.

V is TRBV15 and J is TRBJ2-6; TRBD2 might be the D (5 bases). From germline, CDR1 is LNHNV and CDR2 YYDKDF (reference sequence). This CDR3 comprises 16 residues. V was trimmed by 0 bases and J by 0 bases, leaving 6 bases between them. This CDR3 reads CATSRDRDSGANVLTF. The CDR3 DNA follows: TGTGCCACCAGCAGAGACCGGGACTCTGGGGCCAACGTCCTGACTTTC. Looking up the rest from reference TRBV15 and TRBJ2-6 gives the full variable domain: DAMVIQNPRYQVTQFGKPVTLSCSQTLNHNVMYWYQQKSSQAPKLLFHYYDKDFNNEADTPDNFQSRRPNTSFCFLDIRSPGLGDTAMYLCATSRDRDSGANVLTFGAGSRLTVL.

The rearrangement links TRBV15 to TRBJ2-1, with D perhaps TRBD1 (5 bases). There are 15 residues in the CDR3. The V and J ends lost 5 bases and 6 bases respectively, with 17 bases between them. Germline V gives CDR1 LNHNV, CDR2 YYDKDF (reference sequence). CDR3 in amino acids: CATSGALVSLNEQFF. DNA for the CDR3: TGTGCCACCAGCGGGGCCTTGGTATCCCTCAATGAGCAGTTCTTC.

The chain couples TRBV18 to TRBJ1-5; the match to TRBD1 covers 7 bases. V lost 5 bases, J lost 2 bases, and 12 bases stayed unmatched. The CDR3 covers 17 residues. Germline CDR1 KGHSH, CDR2 LQKENI. The CDR3 nucleotides read TGTGCCAGCTCAAGTCCGCGACAGGGAGGCGGCAATCAGCCCCAGCATTTT. This translates into CASSSPRQGGGNQPQHF. Full variable domain (rest looked up from reference TRBV18 and TRBJ1-5): NAGVMQNPRHLVRRRGQEARLRCSPMKGHSHVYWYRQLPEEGLKFMVYLQKENIIDESGMPKERFSAEFPKEGPSILRIQQVVRGDSAAYFCASSSPRQGGGNQPQHFGDGTRLSIL.

V gene TRBV27 combines with J gene TRBJ1-5, with D unresolved. The CDR3 is made up of 16 amino acids. CDR1 is MNHEY, CDR2 SMNVEV, per germline (reference sequence). Trimming took off 8 bases at V and 1 base at J, with 18 bases between the two ends. The CDR3 loop is CASQRSSAVSNQPQHF. For the CDR3, the DNA is TGTGCCAGCCAGCGCTCTTCTGCGGTGAGCAATCAGCCCCAGCATTTT.

The gene calls are TRBV9 and TRBJ2-1; 7 bases line up with TRBD1. CDR3 length: 16 residues. Germline lookup yields CDR1 SGDLS and CDR2 YYNGEE. V was clipped by 0 bases and J by 5 bases; unmatched bases: 8. The CDR3 region has the DNA TGTGCCAGCAGCGTAGAGACAGGGTGGGCACACAATGAGCAGTTCTTC. Translation: CASSVETGWAHNEQFF.

V gene TRBV2 combines with J gene TRBJ2-2; 8 nucleotides match TRBD1. Germline V CDR1 and CDR2: SNHLY, FYNNEI. The CDR3 covers 18 residues. V gave up 6 bases and J gave up 4 bases; unmatched junction bases: 16. CDR3 DNA sequence: TGTGCCAGCAGGCCTAGGACAGGGCAGGGCCGTGGCACCGGGGAGCTGTTTTTT. This sequence encodes CASRPRTGQGRGTGELFF.

The J gene is TRBJ2-5, the V gene TRBV29-1; tentatively, D is TRBD2 (7 bases). The V end lost 4 bases, the J end lost 5 bases, and 23 bases lay between the germline ends. Germline CDR1 reads SQVTM; CDR2 reads ANQGSEA. The CDR3 has 16 residues. In nucleotides, the CDR3 is TGCAGCGTTGGGGGTCGGGGGGCTAATCCTCCGGAGACCCAGTACTTC. Translated, it gives CSVGGRGANPPETQYF.